A selection of T cell receptor beta chains follows, all from one sample in a study of blood T cell repertoires in COVID-19. Clones were read by immunoSEQ multiplex PCR, and TCRdb kept only the in-frame ones, dropping some. The table records about 210,000 clones, 83% of them present only once. Material for sequencing was peripheral blood. The receptors originated from a woman aged 35 to 49 with active or convalescent COVID-19. The CDR3 runs from the conserved cysteine through the conserved F or W. A D gene is named only where the DNA matches it firmly. Rows may omit the clone size; those that give it use once, few, many or a size class.

j_call v_call d_call clone_size cdr3_nt cdr3_aa
TRBJ2-5 TRBV5-4 TRBD1 . TGTGCCAGCAGCCAGGGGACAGGGGGTCTCCAAGAGACCCAGTACTTC CASSQGTGGLQETQYF
TRBJ2-5 TRBV29-1 TRBD2 once TGCAGCGCTCTGGGCGGGGGGGCCTTAGAGACCCAGTACTTC CSALGGGALETQYF
TRBJ2-7 TRBV7-8 TRBD2 . TGTGCCAGCAGTTCTGGGGGGGTTGAGCAGTACTTC CASSSGGVEQYF
TRBJ2-1 TRBV7-3 TRBD2 . TGTGCCAGCAGCCCCGGACTAGCGGGAGACAATGAGCAGTTCTTC CASSPGLAGDNEQFF
TRBJ2-3 TRBV10-3 TRBD2 . TGTGCCATCAGTGAGTCTTTGGGGGCTAGCGGGGACACAGATACGCAGTATTTT CAISESLGASGDTDTQYF
TRBJ1-1 TRBV3-1/TRBV3-2 . . TGTGCCAGCAGCCAAGTAAGCGGGGGTGGGAGCACTGAAGCTTTCTTT CASSQVSGGGSTEAFF
TRBJ2-7 TRBV25-1 TRBD1 . TGTGCCAGCAGTGTAGGGGGCATAATAGCCTACGAGCAGTACTTC CASSVGGIIAYEQYF
TRBJ2-1 TRBV11-2 TRBD1 once TGTGCCAGCAGCGCCGACAGGGGTAACAATGAGCAGTTCTTC CASSADRGNNEQFF
TRBJ1-1 TRBV5-1 . few TGCGCCAGCAGCCAACAGGGAGTGAACACTGAAGCTTTCTTT CASSQQGVNTEAFF
TRBJ2-7 TRBV10-3 TRBD2 . TGTGCCATCAGTGACGTGGCGACTAGCGCCTCCTACGAGCAGTACTTC CAISDVATSASYEQYF
TRBJ2-2 TRBV30 . . TGTGCCTGGAGAGTAAGGGAGGACGCGAACACCGGGGAGCTGTTTTTT CAWRVREDANTGELFF
TRBJ1-4 TRBV29-1 TRBD1 . TGCAGCGTTGTTCAGGGGGCGTATGAAAAACTGTTTTTT CSVVQGAYEKLFF
TRBJ2-1 TRBV6-6 TRBD2 . TGTGCCAGCAGCGTTAGCGGGGAAGCCGTCTACAATGAGCAGTTCTTC CASSVSGEAVYNEQFF
TRBJ2-1 TRBV7-2 . . TGTGCCAGCAGCTTAGCGGTGGGGAGTATCTACAATGAGCAGTTCTTC CASSLAVGSIYNEQFF